This T cell receptor (beta chain) was obtained from a study of T cells in Graves' hyperthyroidism and ophthalmopathy (dated by TCRdb to the late 2010s). Background on the whole study: Peripheral blood samples were taken at the time of initial diagnosis, prior to any treatment. An independent validation cohort of 18 to 20 hyperthyroidism patients and 17 patients who later progressed to ophthalmopathy tested prospective prediction of ophthalmopathy. According to the paper, TCR Vbeta CDR3 sequencing was carried out on some 130 peripheral blood samples, which came from 40 to 45 ophthalmopathy, around 74 hyperthyroidism and approximately 17 progressor patients. TCR V-J signatures able to tell the groups apart were searched for in a discovery cohort of 90 to 100 patients, of whom over 40 had Graves' ophthalmopathy and 57 had stable Graves' hyperthyroidism. The roughly 94 discovery patients were randomly split 7:3 into training and test sets. After sampling, hyperthyroidism patients received methimazole starting at 30 mg daily, and ophthalmopathy patients received high-dose intravenous methylprednisolone. Thyroid tissue and blood T-cell repertoires from several Graves' hyperthyroidism patients were also compared in the study.

Hyperthyroidism patients were newly diagnosed, with disease duration under 2 months, and aged 18 to 65 years. The study excluded patients with uncontrolled infections, other autoimmune diseases, pregnancy or lactation. Diagnoses were based on clinical symptoms, serum thyroxine and TRAb, thyroid ultrasound and orbital computed tomography. Blood from progressor patients was collected at the time of first diagnosis with hyperthyroidism, before any ophthalmopathy symptoms had appeared. PBMCs were isolated from approximately 10 ml of fresh peripheral blood by Ficoll-Paque density gradient centrifugation. Progressor patients were first diagnosed with Graves' hyperthyroidism and then developed ophthalmopathy during follow-up. Total RNA was extracted with Trizol reagent, and quality was checked on an Agilent 2100 Bioanalyzer. The paper's findings and limits, for the study overall: In validation, progression to ophthalmopathy was predicted by the model with 70% to 71% sensitivity and 72% to 85% specificity, a median of about 6 months before onset. No statistical method was used to fix the sample size in advance, and group allocation was not hidden from the investigators. Blood samples also contained most of the expanded thyroid clonotypes (frequency above 0.001), which suggests that blood repertoires may reflect thyroid immune responses. A 13 V-J signature model separated ophthalmopathy from stable hyperthyroidism, with nearly 90% sensitivity and about 81% specificity in cross-validation and 80%/75% in testing.

This clonotype was recorded at least ten times. Its antigen remains undetermined. Per-nucleotide qualities are absent, and no much larger clonotype sits a single base away. The TCR beta CDR3 regions were amplified from RNA transcripts. The TCR CDR3 was subjected to a first round of RT-PCR using the HTBI primer set and the Qiagen OneStep RT-PCR kit. The libraries were constructed in a second round of multiplex PCR and then size-selected and purified. Paired-end sequencing of the libraries was performed with 100 bp reads on an Illumina HiSeq2000. In the source study's methods: SOAPnuke was used to process the raw data, throwing out any read that contained adapters or uncalled bases, had a mean Phred below 15, or lacked an exact constant-primer or identifier match. High-quality paired reads were merged with COPE v1.2.5, and unique nucleotide sequences were defined as clonotypes. Clonotypes were aligned to IMGT TRBV, TRBD and TRBJ reference segments using MiTCR v1.1. The analysis included only V-J combinations with a frequency above 0.0001, which together covered about 99% of the repertoires. The TCS score was defined as F50 (clonal expansion) divided by E x V (chaos), with BLOSUM62-based TCRdist calculated between CDR3 peptides within each V-J. Welch's t-statistics and random forest reduced 500 to 550 V-J features to roughly 13, which were used in a naive Bayes classifier (R e1071). TCRdb applied fastp at Q25 and MiXCR to the public reads, then kept only in-frame beta chains. For every CDR3 protein sequence, its rows merge into one entry that carries the most common genes and DNA. The V and J calls and clone size come from TCRdb's table, not from the authors' own analysis. The table for this sample lists under 350,000 distinct CDR3 sequences; under 30% of them were counted only once. The ten largest clones take up about a quarter of the sample.

The V end loses 4 bases and the J end loses 4 bases, and a stretch of 13 bases separates them. Measured from the cysteine to the phenylalanine, the CDR3 is 14 residues long. Only CDR3 DNA remains: 42 bases, in frame from the first base. Via the germline V gene, CDR1 is SNHLY and CDR2 FYNNEI. Sequencing was carried out using blood. The sequence derives from a man between 40 and 49 years old with Graves' hyperthyroidism that later progressed to Graves' ophthalmopathy. The chain is encoded by TRBV2 joined to TRBJ1-2; the D gene cannot be named for sure. The CDR3 protein: CASSVGSGSYGYTF. The nucleotides read TGTGCCAGCAGTGTAGGATCCGGCAGCTATGGCTACACCTTC.